This T cell receptor beta chain was identified in a study of response to subunit inactivated influenza vaccine. The CDR3 is 16 amino acids. The germline V and J ends were trimmed by 0 bases and 5 bases, with 15 bases remaining between them. Germline V lookup: CDR1 LGHNT, CDR2 FRNRAP. TCRdb ran MiXCR on the RT-PCR reads and lists one entry per CDR3 protein. Of a few hundred thousand distinct CDR3 sequences listed, 14% are singletons. The chain links TRBV12-5 to TRBJ2-3; no reliable D call. This TCR was sampled from a man aged 50-59 years who received an inactivated influenza vaccine. The input for sequencing was PBMCs from blood, taken 12 days after vaccination. CDR3 protein: CASGLVLGQAEDTQYF. For the CDR3, the DNA is TGTGCTAGTGGTTTGGTACTCGGGCAGGCCGAAGATACGCAGTATTTT. The full variable domain, completed using reference TRBV12-5 and TRBJ2-3, is DARVTQTPRHKVTEMGQEVTMRCQPILGHNTVFWYRQTMMQGLELLAYFRNRAPLDDSGMPKDRFSAEMPDATLATLKIQPSEPRDSAVYFCASGLVLGQAEDTQYFGPGTRLTVL.